These 8 T cell receptor beta chains were sequenced from one sample in a study of cytomegalovirus exposure and HLA in healthy donors. The PCR used 60 Vbeta and 13 Jbeta primers. TCRdb's table, derived via immunoSEQ multiplex PCR, lists solely in-frame clones and lacks some. The sample records roughly 100,000 clones, over 70% being singletons. The specimen sequenced was PBMCs. Source of these receptors: a young man in good health and CMV-seronegative.

This clone was counted between two and nine times. The chain joins TRBV19 to TRBJ1-1; weak D call: TRBD1 (6 bases). The ends were cut back, 3 bases at V and 3 bases at J, with 8 bases in the middle. The CDR3 sequence is 13 residues long. The germline V gene encodes CDR1 LNHDA and CDR2 SQIVND (reference sequence). The CDR3 DNA is TGTGCCAGTAGTATTAAGGGGGACACTGAAGCTTTCTTT. It codes for CASSIKGDTEAFF.

The chain links TRBV30 to TRBJ2-1, with no clear D. V was pared by 1 base and J by 0 bases, with 4 bases between. The CDR3 covers 13 residues. Germline V lookup: CDR1 GTSNPN, CDR2 SVGIG (reference sequence). CDR3: CAWSELSYNEQFF. DNA of the CDR3: TGTGCCTGGAGTGAGCTCTCCTACAATGAGCAGTTCTTC.

For the CDR3, the DNA is TGTGCCAGCAGTGCGAACCGAACACCCGGCGGATTCGAGCAGTACTTC. Translating it yields CASSANRTPGGFEQYF. The chain carries TRBV2 and TRBJ2-7, with unresolved D. CDR1 is SNHLY, CDR2 FYNNEI, per germline. CDR3 length equals 16 residues. The V end lost 4 bases, the J end lost 6 bases, and 22 bases lay between the germline ends.

This chain's CDR3 is CASQRGLANFLQYF. As DNA, the CDR3 is TGTGCCAGCCAGAGGGGGCTAGCGAACTTTTTGCAGTACTTC. The chain employs TRBV6-5 and TRBJ2-7, with a tentative D call TRBD1 (7 bases). Trimming took off 8 bases at V and 9 bases at J, with 23 bases between the two ends. This CDR3 is 14 amino acids long. Germline V gives CDR1 MNHEY, CDR2 SVGAGI.

The chain joins TRBV10-3 to TRBJ2-7; weak D call: TRBD1 (6 bases). The CDR3 totals 13 residues. V shed 9 bases and J shed 4 bases, with 16 bases lying between them. Per germline, CDR1 ENHRY and CDR2 SYGVKD. The CDR3 sequence: CAIRPSQGYEQYF. The CDR3 DNA reads TGTGCCATTCGACCCTCACAGGGATACGAGCAGTACTTC.

V usage is TRBV7-6 and J usage is TRBJ2-3, with 9 bases lining up with TRBD2. J lost 1 base, V lost 3 bases, and 14 bases had no gene match. Germline CDR1 reads SGHVS; CDR2 reads FNYEAQ. The CDR3 runs to 19 residues. The chain's CDR3 is CASSFASGIRGAGTDTQYF. The CDR3 DNA follows: TGTGCCAGCAGCTTTGCTAGCGGGATCCGGGGGGCGGGCACAGATACGCAGTATTTT.

CDR3 amino acids: CASSLGTGGKGTEAFF. The CDR3 DNA reads as TGTGCCAGCAGCTTAGGAACAGGGGGCAAGGGCACTGAAGCTTTCTTT. V is TRBV7-2 and J is TRBJ1-1; 9 bases align to TRBD1. Per the germline V gene, CDR1 is SGHTA and CDR2 is FQGNSA. Losses at the gene ends were 1 base for V and 4 bases for J; bases not matched to a gene: 7. The CDR3 loop spans 16 amino acids. Looking up the rest from reference TRBV7-2 and TRBJ1-1 gives the full variable domain: GAGVSQSPSNKVTEKGKDVELRCDPISGHTALYWYRQSLGQGLEFLIYFQGNSAPDKSGLPSDRFSAERTGGSVSTLTIQRTQQEDSAVYLCASSLGTGGKGTEAFFGQGTRLTVV.

This chain connects TRBV7-9 to TRBJ2-1; D is ambiguous. The V and J ends lost 5 bases and 0 bases respectively, with 8 bases between them. This CDR3 has 14 amino acids. Germline lookup yields CDR1 SEHNR and CDR2 FQNEAQ (reference sequence). The CDR3, as DNA: TGTGCCAGCAGCGCGGTGAGCTCCTACAATGAGCAGTTCTTC. Translation: CASSAVSSYNEQFF.